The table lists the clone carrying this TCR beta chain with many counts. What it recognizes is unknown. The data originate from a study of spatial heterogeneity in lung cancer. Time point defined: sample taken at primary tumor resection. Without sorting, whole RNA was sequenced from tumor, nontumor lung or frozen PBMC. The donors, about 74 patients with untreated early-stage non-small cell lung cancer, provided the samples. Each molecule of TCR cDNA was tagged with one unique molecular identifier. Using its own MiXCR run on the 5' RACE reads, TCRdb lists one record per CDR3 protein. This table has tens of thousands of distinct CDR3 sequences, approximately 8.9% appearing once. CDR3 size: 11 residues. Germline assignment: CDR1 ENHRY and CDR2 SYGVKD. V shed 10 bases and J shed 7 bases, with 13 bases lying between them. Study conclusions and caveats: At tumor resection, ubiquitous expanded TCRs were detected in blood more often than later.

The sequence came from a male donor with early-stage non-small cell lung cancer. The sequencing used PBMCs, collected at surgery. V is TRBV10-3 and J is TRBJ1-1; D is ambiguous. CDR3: CATVGDVEAFF. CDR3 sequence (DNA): TGTGCCACAGTGGGAGACGTTGAAGCTTTCTTT.